These 28 T cell receptor beta chains share one sample of origin, sequenced in a study of OX40 agonist ivuxolimab in advanced cancers. The library relied on the immunoSEQ multiplex PCR assay. TCRdb limited this immuneACCESS table to in-frame rearrangements with V and J called. A share of clones is missing; checked studies link under half to unresolved V genes, and the rest is unexplained. The sample table lists tens of thousands of clones, 70% to 90% of them with a count of one. 1.9% of the sample belongs to the ten largest clones. Specimen: CD4+ or CD8+ T cells sorted from blood, collected in a trial of the OX40 agonist ivuxolimab. These TCRs come from an adult with an advanced solid tumor such as melanoma, head and neck, liver or kidney cancer.

This chain connects TRBV30 to TRBJ2-1; 7 bases are shared with TRBD2. This CDR3 is built from 14 residues. V lost 2 bases to trimming and J lost 7 bases; unmatched junction nucleotides: 8. CDR1 and CDR2 from the germline V gene are GTSNPN and SVGIG (reference sequence). The DNA of the CDR3 is TGTGCCTGGAGTTCGGCTAGCGGTTATAATGAGCAGTTCTTC. Translating it yields CAWSSASGYNEQFF. Drawing the rest from reference TRBV30 and TRBJ2-1, the complete variable domain is SQTIHQWPATLVQPVGSPLSLECTVEGTSNPNLYWYRQAAGRGLQLLFYSVGIGQISSEVPQNLSASRPQDRQFILSSKKLLLSDSGFYLCAWSSASGYNEQFFGPGTRLTVL.

The V and J genes are TRBV2 and TRBJ1-1, with D possibly matching TRBD1 (5 bases). The CDR3 consists of 13 residues. Germline values: CDR1 SNHLY, CDR2 FYNNEI. V lost 10 bases and J lost 1, with 13 bases in between. CDR3 DNA: TGTGCCATGACAGCGGAAGAGAACACTGAAGCTTTCTTT. This translates into CAMTAEENTEAFF.

The V call is TRBV28, the J call TRBJ1-2; D possibly corresponds to TRBD1 (5 bases). This CDR3 is built from 13 residues. Germline CDR1 reads MDHEN; CDR2 reads SYDVKM. The V end was cut by 3 bases, the J end by 3 bases, with 8 bases between. The CDR3 DNA sequence: TGTGCCAGCAGTTTGGGGACGGACTATGGCTACACCTTC. It specifies CASSLGTDYGYTF.

A single count supports this clone. This chain connects TRBV19 to TRBJ2-3; the D is unclear. Per the germline V gene, CDR1 is LNHDA and CDR2 is SQIVND (reference sequence). Trimming took 6 bases from V and 2 from J, leaving 21 bases between them. This CDR3 contains 17 residues. The CDR3 sequence is CASSSFPPGHATDTQYF. CDR3 DNA sequence: TGTGCCAGTAGCTCTTTCCCCCCGGGCCACGCCACAGATACGCAGTATTTT.

The chain has TRBV14 and TRBJ1-1; 7 bases match TRBD1. The CDR3 length is 14 residues. With 4 bases clipped from V and 5 bases from J, the junction kept 7 bases outside the gene matches. The V gene's germline CDR1 is SGHDN and CDR2 FVKESK. In nucleotides, the CDR3 is TGTGCCAGCAGCCCCTCCCCAGGGGGGACTGAAGCTTTCTTT. This encodes CASSPSPGGTEAFF.

The chain uses TRBV6-5 and TRBJ2-1; D is unclear. V lost 2 bases and J lost 5, with 7 bases in between. The CDR3 extends over 13 amino acids. CDR1 and CDR2 (germline): MNHEY, SVGAGI. The CDR3 nucleotides are TGTGCCAGCAGTTACAGGAAAAACAATGAGCAGTTCTTC. Translated, it gives CASSYRKNNEQFF.

V is TRBV28 and J is TRBJ1-1, with 7 positions matching TRBD1. Germline CDR1 and CDR2: MDHEN and SYDVKM. The length of the CDR3 is 14 residues. Trimming cost V 5 bases and J 4 bases; bases outside gene matches: 7. The chain's CDR3 is CASSRQGLGTEAFF. Here the CDR3 DNA reads TGTGCCAGCAGTCGACAGGGATTGGGCACTGAAGCTTTCTTT.

The V and J genes are TRBV2 and TRBJ2-7; 11 positions match TRBD2. V lost 5 bases and J lost 8; bases outside the gene matches: 17. This CDR3 is 17 amino acids long. In germline, CDR1 is SNHLY, CDR2 FYNNEI. DNA for the CDR3: TGTGCCAGCAGTCAGATAAGGGAGCTAGCGGGAGGTTCACAGCAGTACTTC. This gives the protein CASSQIRELAGGSQQYF.

The rearrangement links TRBV10-3 to TRBJ2-5; D might be TRBD1 (6 bases). The CDR3 extends over 13 amino acids. The germline V gene has CDR1 ENHRY and CDR2 SYGVKD. Trimming shortened V by 5 bases and J by 1 base, and 8 bases separated the two germline ends. The CDR3 coding sequence is TGTGCCATCAGTCCAGGGGTCCAAGAGACCCAGTACTTC. This sequence encodes CAISPGVQETQYF.

V is TRBV11-1 and J is TRBJ1-2; D may be TRBD1 (6 bases). The CDR3 is 14 residues long. The V gene lost 4 bases and the J gene lost 8 bases, with 17 bases spanning the gap. From germline, CDR1 is SGHAT and CDR2 FQDESV (reference sequence). CDR3 nucleotides: TGTGCCAGCAGCTCAGGCATACAGGGAATCGGCTACACCTTC. It specifies CASSSGIQGIGYTF.

The chain carries TRBV6-1 and TRBJ2-3; 7 bases align to TRBD1. Trimming cost V 6 bases and J 5 bases; bases outside gene matches: 5. The CDR3 spans 13 residues. Germline loops: CDR1 MNHNS, CDR2 SASEGT. The CDR3 sequence is CASRWTGRDTQYF. CDR3 DNA: TGTGCCAGCAGATGGACAGGTCGAGATACGCAGTATTTT.

J is TRBJ2-5 and V is TRBV7-7; the match to TRBD2 covers 12 bases. Looked up from germline, CDR1 is SSHAT and CDR2 is FNYEAQ (reference sequence). The length of the CDR3 is 17 residues. V gave up 5 bases and J gave up 7 bases; unmatched junction bases: 14. CDR3 coding DNA: TGTGCCAGCAGCGATGAGACTAGCGGGAGACCCTTAGTGACCCAGTACTTC. This translates into CASSDETSGRPLVTQYF.

The CDR3 loop reads CASSYEGPSSYEQYF. CDR3 DNA: TGTGCCAGCAGTTACGAGGGGCCGAGCTCCTACGAGCAGTACTTC. The chain carries TRBV6-6 and TRBJ2-7; tentatively, D is TRBD1 or TRBD2 (5 bases each). Germline CDR1 is MNHNY and CDR2 is SVGAGI (reference sequence). CDR3 length: 15 residues. V was shortened by 2 bases and J by 0 bases, with 11 bases between the two germline ends.

V usage is TRBV28 and J usage is TRBJ2-1; D gene uncertain. The length of the CDR3 is 14 residues. Germline CDR1 and CDR2: MDHEN and SYDVKM. The ends were cut back, 6 bases at V and 6 bases at J, with 15 bases in the middle. CDR3 in DNA: TGTGCCAGCAGCGCCCGCCCCTCGGTCAATGAGCAGTTCTTC. It yields the protein CASSARPSVNEQFF.

The chain joins TRBV7-8 to TRBJ2-7; 7 bases agree with TRBD2. The CDR3 sequence is 15 residues long. V lost 2 bases and J lost 3; bases outside the gene matches: 7. The germline CDR1 and CDR2 sequences are SGHVS and FQNEAQ. The CDR3 here is CASSLLGGGLYEQYF. CDR3 sequence (DNA): TGTGCCAGCAGCTTACTTGGCGGGGGACTCTACGAGCAGTACTTC.

The rearrangement links TRBV10-3 to TRBJ2-6; no reliable D call. CDR3 length equals 13 residues. CDR1 ENHRY and CDR2 SYGVKD come from the germline V gene. V lost 6 bases to trimming and J lost 3 bases, with 6 bases between them. The CDR3: CAIRNYGANVLTF. The CDR3 DNA follows: TGTGCCATCAGAAATTATGGGGCCAACGTCCTGACTTTC.

CDR3 in amino acids: CASGGNYGYTF. The CDR3 bases are TGTGCCAGCGGAGGGAACTATGGCTACACCTTC. The chain uses TRBV6-1 and TRBJ1-2; the D is unclear. Trimming removed 8 bases at V and 2 bases at J, with 6 bases between. The germline gives CDR1 MNHNS, CDR2 SASEGT. The CDR3 runs 11 residues.

V usage is TRBV30 and J usage is TRBJ1-2, with 10 bases fitting TRBD1. Trimming at V came to 3 bases and at J to 5 bases, leaving 9 bases not matched to a gene. Germline V gene data show CDR1 as GTSNPN and CDR2 as SVGIG (reference sequence). The CDR3 covers 15 residues. CDR3 DNA: TGTGCCTGGAGCAATCATGACAGGGGGCTTTATGGCTACACCTTC. Its protein product is CAWSNHDRGLYGYTF.

This clone was picked up one time. This chain joins TRBV10-3 and TRBJ2-3; D may correspond to TRBD1 or TRBD2 (5 bases each). This CDR3 is built from 15 residues. Germline V gene sequence: CDR1 ENHRY, CDR2 SYGVKD. Deletions cut 5 bases from V and 1 base from J, with 13 bases between. The CDR3 DNA reads TGTGCCATCAGTATGAGGGGCGAAGGCACAGATACGCAGTATTTT. Its protein product is CAISMRGEGTDTQYF.

This chain uses TRBV7-9 with TRBJ1-1; D remains ambiguous. Trimming cost V 5 bases and J 1 base, with 8 bases left between them. Germline V gene data show CDR1 as SEHNR and CDR2 as FQNEAQ (reference sequence). The CDR3 is 13 amino acids. The CDR3 reads CASSLEANTEAFF. The CDR3 region has the DNA TGTGCCAGCAGCCTTGAGGCGAACACTGAAGCTTTCTTT. The full variable domain, completed using reference TRBV7-9 and TRBJ1-1, is DTGVSQNPRHKITKRGQNVTFRCDPISEHNRLYWYRQTLGQGPEFLTYFQNEAQLEKSRLLSDRFSAERPKGSFSTLEIQRTEQGDSAMYLCASSLEANTEAFFGQGTRLTVV.

This clone was observed a single time. Written as DNA, the CDR3 is TGTGCCAGCAGCCACACTAGCTCGGTATACAATGAGCAGTTCTTC. This sequence encodes CASSHTSSVYNEQFF. The chain carries TRBV14 and TRBJ2-1, with D maybe TRBD2 (6 bases). The V gene lost 3 bases and the J gene lost 4 bases, with 13 bases spanning the gap. This CDR3 has 15 residues. Germline V lookup: CDR1 SGHDN, CDR2 FVKESK.

The chain combines TRBV11-2 with TRBJ2-7, with 10 bases lining up with TRBD1. The V gene's germline CDR1 is SGHAT and CDR2 FQNNGV. The V segment lost 4 bases and the J segment 6 bases; nucleotides outside the gene matches: 6. This CDR3 contains 14 residues. DNA for the CDR3: TGTGCCAGCAGCTCCAGGACAGGGGGTGGCGAGCAGTACTTC. Amino acids: CASSSRTGGGEQYF.

In its sample, this clone was seen once. DNA of the CDR3: TGTGCCAGCAGCTTAATTCCCCCACCGGCAGCGGGTGCAAACTACACCTTC. It encodes CASSLIPPPAAGANYTF. V usage is TRBV7-7 and J usage is TRBJ1-2; D is unresolved. CDR1 and CDR2 from the germline V gene are SSHAT and FNYEAQ (reference sequence). The V end lost 2 bases, the J end lost 10 bases, and 26 bases lay between the germline ends. The CDR3 is 17 residues long.

This chain joins TRBV6-1 and TRBJ1-1; D is ambiguous. The germline V gene encodes CDR1 MNHNS and CDR2 SASEGT. V was cut by 2 bases and J by 0 bases, with 10 bases left in between. CDR3 size: 15 residues. The CDR3 region has the DNA TGTGCCAGCAGTGAAATCAGACGGCTGAACACTGAAGCTTTCTTT. Residues: CASSEIRRLNTEAFF.

The CDR3, as DNA: TGCGCCAGCAGCCAACCACTAGCGGGGGGAAAAAACATTCAGTACTTC. Protein product: CASSQPLAGGKNIQYF. The V call is TRBV4-1, the J call TRBJ2-4, with 12 positions matching TRBD2. Per germline, CDR1 MGHRA and CDR2 YSYEKL. The CDR3 has 16 residues. Trimming removed 2 bases from V and 4 bases from J; junction bases left unmatched: 3.

The chain couples TRBV28 to TRBJ1-1; D unresolved. Germline CDR1 reads MDHEN; CDR2 reads SYDVKM. V lost 5 bases, J lost 3 bases, and 7 bases lay in between. This CDR3 spans 12 amino acids. The CDR3 is CASSPRDTEAFF. The CDR3 DNA is TGTGCCAGCAGTCCCCGGGACACTGAAGCTTTCTTT.

The V gene is TRBV6-1, the J gene TRBJ1-3, with D maybe TRBD1 (5 bases). Between the trimmed V and J ends, which lost 8 bases and 7 bases, there was a span of 21 bases. CDR1 and CDR2 (germline): MNHNS, SASEGT. The CDR3 sequence is 15 residues long. CDR3 sequence reads: CASSLDRSGFNTIYF. The CDR3 DNA is TGTGCCAGCTCGCTAGACAGATCGGGATTTAACACCATATATTTT.

This chain links TRBV2 with TRBJ2-3; tentatively, D is TRBD2 (5 bases). The germline V gene encodes CDR1 SNHLY and CDR2 FYNNEI. Trimming stripped 5 bases from V and 1 base from J, with 10 bases between. CDR3 length equals 14 residues. The CDR3 region has the DNA TGTGCCAGCAGTTTAGGGCGGGGCACAGATACGCAGTATTTT. This codes for CASSLGRGTDTQYF.